This T cell receptor beta chain came from a study of OX40 agonist ivuxolimab in advanced cancers. Libraries were prepared by immunoSEQ multiplex PCR; TCRdb keeps only in-frame clonotypes and omits some of them. The repertoire has roughly 80,000 clones, over 75% of them found once; the top ten carry about 0.6%. The CDR3 runs 17 residues. Germline V lookup: CDR1 MNHEY, CDR2 SMNVEV (reference sequence). Germline trimming cut 4 bases from V and 7 bases from J; bases unmatched to any gene: 13. This clone was seen only once. This rearrangement joins TRBV27 to TRBJ1-6; 7 bases align to TRBD1. The specimen was CD4+ or CD8+ T cells sorted from blood, collected in a trial of the OX40 agonist ivuxolimab. The source is an adult with an advanced solid tumor such as melanoma, head and neck, liver or kidney cancer. As DNA, the CDR3 is TGTGCCAGCAGTTCACGATCGACAGGGCCATTGAATTCACCCCTCCACTTT. Protein sequence: CASSSRSTGPLNSPLHF.